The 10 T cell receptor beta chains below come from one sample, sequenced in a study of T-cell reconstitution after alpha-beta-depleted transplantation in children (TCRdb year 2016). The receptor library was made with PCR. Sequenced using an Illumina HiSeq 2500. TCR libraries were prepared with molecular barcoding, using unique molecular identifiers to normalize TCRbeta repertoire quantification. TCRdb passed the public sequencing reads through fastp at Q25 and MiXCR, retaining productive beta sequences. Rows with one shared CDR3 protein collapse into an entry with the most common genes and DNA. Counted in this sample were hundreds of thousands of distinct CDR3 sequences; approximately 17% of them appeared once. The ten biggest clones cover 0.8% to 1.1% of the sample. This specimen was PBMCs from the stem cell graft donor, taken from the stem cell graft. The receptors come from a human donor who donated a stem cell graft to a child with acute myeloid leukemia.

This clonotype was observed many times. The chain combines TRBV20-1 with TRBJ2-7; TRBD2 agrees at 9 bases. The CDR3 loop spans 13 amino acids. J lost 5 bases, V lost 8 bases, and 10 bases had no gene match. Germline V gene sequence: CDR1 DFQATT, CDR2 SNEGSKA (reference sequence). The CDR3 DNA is TGCAGTACCCTAGCGGGGAGATCCAACGAGCAGTACTTC. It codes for CSTLAGRSNEQYF.

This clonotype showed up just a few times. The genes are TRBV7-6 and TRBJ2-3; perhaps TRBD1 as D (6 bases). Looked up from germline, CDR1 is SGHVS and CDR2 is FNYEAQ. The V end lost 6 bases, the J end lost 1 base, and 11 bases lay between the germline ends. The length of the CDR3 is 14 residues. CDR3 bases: TGTGCCAGCAGACAGGGTACTGGCACAGATACGCAGTATTTT. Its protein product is CASRQGTGTDTQYF.

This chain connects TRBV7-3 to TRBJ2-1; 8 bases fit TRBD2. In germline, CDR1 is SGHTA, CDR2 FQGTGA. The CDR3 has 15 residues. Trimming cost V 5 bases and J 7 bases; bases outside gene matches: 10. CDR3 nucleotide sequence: TGTGCCAGCAGCAGAGCGGAAGCGGGGGCTAATGAGCAGTTCTTC. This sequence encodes CASSRAEAGANEQFF.

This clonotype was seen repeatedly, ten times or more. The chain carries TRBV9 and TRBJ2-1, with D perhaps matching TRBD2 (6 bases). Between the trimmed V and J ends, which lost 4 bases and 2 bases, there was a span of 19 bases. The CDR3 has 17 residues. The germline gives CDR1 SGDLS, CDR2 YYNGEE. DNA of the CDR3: TGTGCCAGCAGCCCTAGAGGCACCCCGGGGGCCTACAATGAGCAGTTCTTC. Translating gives CASSPRGTPGAYNEQFF.

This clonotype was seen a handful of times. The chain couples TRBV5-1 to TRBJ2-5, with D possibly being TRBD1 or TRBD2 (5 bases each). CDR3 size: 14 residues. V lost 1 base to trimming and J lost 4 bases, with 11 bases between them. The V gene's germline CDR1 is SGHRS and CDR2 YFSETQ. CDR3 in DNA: TGCGCCAGCAGCTTGCGGGGCGAGGGAGAGACCCAGTACTTC. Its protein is CASSLRGEGETQYF.

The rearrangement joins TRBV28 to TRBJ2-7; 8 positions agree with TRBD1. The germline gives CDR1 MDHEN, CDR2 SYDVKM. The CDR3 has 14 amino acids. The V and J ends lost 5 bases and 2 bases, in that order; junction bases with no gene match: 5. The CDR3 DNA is TGTGCCAGCAGTGGACAGGGTTGGCCCTACGAGCAGTACGTC. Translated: CASSGQGWPYEQYV.

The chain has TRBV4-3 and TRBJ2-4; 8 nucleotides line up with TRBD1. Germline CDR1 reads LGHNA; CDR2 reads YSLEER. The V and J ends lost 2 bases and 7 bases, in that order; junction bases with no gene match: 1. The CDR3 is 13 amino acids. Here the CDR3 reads CASSQRQGNIQYF. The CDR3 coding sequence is TGCGCCAGCAGCCAAAGACAGGGGAACATTCAGTACTTC.

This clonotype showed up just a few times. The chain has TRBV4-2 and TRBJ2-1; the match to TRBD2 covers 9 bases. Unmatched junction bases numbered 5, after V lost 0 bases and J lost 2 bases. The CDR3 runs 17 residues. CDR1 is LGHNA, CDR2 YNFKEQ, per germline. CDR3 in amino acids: CASSQEERGATYNEQFF. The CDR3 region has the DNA TGTGCCAGCAGCCAAGAAGAGCGGGGGGCCACCTACAATGAGCAGTTCTTC.

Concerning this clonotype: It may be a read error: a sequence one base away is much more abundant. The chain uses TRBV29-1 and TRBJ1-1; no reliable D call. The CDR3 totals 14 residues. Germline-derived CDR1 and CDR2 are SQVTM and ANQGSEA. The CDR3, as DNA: TGCAGCGTTGAGAGGCGAAGACTGAACACTGACGCTTTCTTT. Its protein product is CSVERRRLNTDAFF.

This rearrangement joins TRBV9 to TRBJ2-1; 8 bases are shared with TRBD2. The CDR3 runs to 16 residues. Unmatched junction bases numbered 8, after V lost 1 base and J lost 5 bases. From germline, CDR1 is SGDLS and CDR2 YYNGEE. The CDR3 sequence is CASSVSGGAGDNEQFF. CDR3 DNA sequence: TGTGCCAGCAGCGTATCGGGGGGGGCCGGGGACAATGAGCAGTTCTTC. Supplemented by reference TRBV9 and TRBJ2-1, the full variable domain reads DSGVTQTPKHLITATGQRVTLRCSPRSGDLSVYWYQQSLDQGLQFLIQYYNGEERAKGNILERFSAQQFPDLHSELNLSSLELGDSALYFCASSVSGGAGDNEQFFGPGTRLTVL.